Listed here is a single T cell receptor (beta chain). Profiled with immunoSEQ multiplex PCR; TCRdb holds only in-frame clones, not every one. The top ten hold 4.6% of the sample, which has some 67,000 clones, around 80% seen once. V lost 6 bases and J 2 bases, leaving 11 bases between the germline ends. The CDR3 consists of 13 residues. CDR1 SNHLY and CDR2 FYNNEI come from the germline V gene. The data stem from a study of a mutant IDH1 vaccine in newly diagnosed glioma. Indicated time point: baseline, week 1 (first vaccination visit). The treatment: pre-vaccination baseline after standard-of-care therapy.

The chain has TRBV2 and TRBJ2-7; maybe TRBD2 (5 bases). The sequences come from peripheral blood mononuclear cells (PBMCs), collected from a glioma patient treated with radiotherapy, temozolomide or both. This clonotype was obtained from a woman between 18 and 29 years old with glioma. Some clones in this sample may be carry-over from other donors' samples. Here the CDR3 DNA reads TGTGCCAGCAGCGGGGAACTAACCTACGAGCAGTACTTC. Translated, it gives CASSGELTYEQYF.